The present entry profiles one T cell receptor (beta chain) with its context. Individuals aged roughly 18 to 95 years were recruited from 20 to 25 US areas. Researchers sorted participants into cohorts using their self-reported clinical history. The CDR3 has 14 residues. The germline V gene has CDR1 MNHNS and CDR2 SASEGT. The V end lost 0 bases, the J end lost 3 bases, and 8 bases lay between the germline ends. Original methodology: Amplification of reference gene primers was used by the study to estimate nucleated cell counts. The table came from immunoSEQ multiplex PCR; TCRdb's copy has only in-frame clones and leaves some out. From that table come the V and J calls and clone size; the DNA was used to work out D and trimming. The sample comprises 350,000 to 400,000 clones, around 87% of which are singletons, and over 0.95% rests with the top ten. This specimen comes from a study of blood T cell repertoires in COVID-19. On the study more broadly: Whether acute or convalescent, the COVID-19 samples came from the United States, Italy and Spain.

The chain has TRBV6-1 and TRBJ1-2, with unresolved D. Sequencing was performed on PBMCs or T cells enriched from blood (not recorded which). This clonotype was sampled from a man in his late teens or twenties who had recovered from COVID-19. The DNA of the CDR3 is TGTGCCAGCAGTGAAGCGGCAGTCTACTATGGCTACACCTTC. It encodes CASSEAAVYYGYTF.